One sample yielded the 9 T cell receptor beta chains listed below, sequenced in a study of blood T cell repertoires in COVID-19. Clones were sequenced by immunoSEQ multiplex PCR, and TCRdb holds only the in-frame ones, with some missing. Of roughly 52,000 clones listed, around 88% are singletons. Specimen: peripheral blood. These receptors were taken from a human donor in a cohort sampled during active COVID-19.

This chain uses TRBV28 with TRBJ1-1; D is ambiguous. This CDR3 has 12 residues. Between the trimmed V and J ends, which lost 8 bases and 0 bases, there was a span of 7 bases. Per the germline V gene, CDR1 is MDHEN and CDR2 is SYDVKM. The DNA of the CDR3 is TGTGCCAGCGTTTCAGTGAACACTGAAGCTTTCTTT. Translated, it gives CASVSVNTEAFF.

The CDR3 sequence is CASSLNGYGYTF. CDR3 sequence (DNA): TGTGCCAGCAGCCTAAACGGCTATGGCTACACCTTC. The rearrangement joins TRBV12-3 or TRBV12-4 to TRBJ1-2; D remains ambiguous. The V end was cut by 6 bases, the J end by 4 bases, with 9 bases between. The CDR3 contains 12 residues.

V gene TRBV18 combines with J gene TRBJ2-1; a possible D gene is TRBD1 (6 bases). Germline lookup yields CDR1 KGHSH and CDR2 LQKENI. Between the trimmed V and J ends, which lost 3 bases and 11 bases, there was a span of 11 bases. This CDR3 has 12 amino acids. The CDR3 DNA sequence: TGTGCCAGCTCACCTGGGACATCTAAGCAGTTCTTC. Translated, it gives CASSPGTSKQFF. Full variable domain (rest looked up from reference TRBV18 and TRBJ2-1): NAGVMQNPRHLVRRRGQEARLRCSPMKGHSHVYWYRQLPEEGLKFMVYLQKENIIDESGMPKERFSAEFPKEGPSILRIQQVVRGDSAAYFCASSPGTSKQFFGPGTRLTVL.

J is TRBJ2-2 and V is TRBV4-2; D perhaps matches TRBD2 (7 bases). The CDR3 has 19 residues. Trimming shortened V by 0 bases and J by 7 bases, and 24 bases separated the two germline ends. Per germline, CDR1 LGHNA and CDR2 YNFKEQ. CDR3 DNA: TGTGCCAGCAGCCAAGAGTGGGGAAGGGGGGGGCCCCTGGACGGGGAGCTGTTTTTT. Translating gives CASSQEWGRGGPLDGELFF.

The chain recombines TRBV5-1 with TRBJ2-7; possibly TRBD1 for D (6 bases). The V gene lost 3 bases and the J gene lost 0 bases, with 13 bases spanning the gap. Germline V gene lookup returns CDR1 SGHRS and CDR2 YFSETQ. CDR3 length: 15 amino acids. The CDR3 DNA reads TGCGCCAGCAGCTCGGACAGCCATAGCTCCTACGAGCAGTACTTC. It translates to CASSSDSHSSYEQYF. Full variable domain (remainder filled in from reference TRBV5-1 and TRBJ2-7): KAGVTQTPRYLIKTRGQQVTLSCSPISGHRSVSWYQQTPGQGLQFLFEYFSETQRNKGNFPGRFSGRQFSNSRSEMNVSTLELGDSALYLCASSSDSHSSYEQYFGPGTRLTVT.

This clone appeared a single time. The V and J genes are TRBV11-3 and TRBJ2-5, with 9 bases matching TRBD2. The CDR3 totals 15 residues. Trimming at V came to 5 bases and at J to 4 bases, leaving 8 bases not matched to a gene. Germline V gives CDR1 SGHNT, CDR2 YENEEA. The CDR3 loop reads CASSIRGGAGETQYF. The CDR3, as DNA: TGTGCCAGCAGCATCCGCGGGGGGGCGGGAGAGACCCAGTACTTC.

This chain connects TRBV30 to TRBJ2-5; perhaps TRBD1 as D (5 bases). The CDR3 length is 14 residues. Trimming removed 3 bases at V and 2 bases at J, with 13 bases between. Germline values: CDR1 GTSNPN, CDR2 SVGIG (reference sequence). The CDR3 DNA reads as TGTGCCTGGAGGCCTAACGGACAACAAGAGACCCAGTACTTC. Residues: CAWRPNGQQETQYF. Full variable domain (missing parts from reference TRBV30 and TRBJ2-5): SQTIHQWPATLVQPVGSPLSLECTVEGTSNPNLYWYRQAAGRGLQLLFYSVGIGQISSEVPQNLSASRPQDRQFILSSKKLLLSDSGFYLCAWRPNGQQETQYFGPGTRLLVL.

The V gene is TRBV7-3, the J gene TRBJ2-5; perhaps TRBD2 as D (5 bases). Trimming shortened V by 2 bases and J by 5 bases, and 12 bases separated the two germline ends. The CDR3 totals 14 residues. Germline CDR1 reads SGHTA; CDR2 reads FQGTGA. The CDR3 is CASSLGAGVETQYF. For the CDR3, the DNA is TGTGCCAGCAGCTTAGGAGCCGGGGTTGAGACCCAGTACTTC.

The chain is built from TRBV10-3 and TRBJ2-3, with D tentatively TRBD1 (6 bases). V shed 6 bases and J shed 0 bases, with 13 bases lying between them. Germline CDR1 ENHRY, CDR2 SYGVKD. The CDR3 spans 15 residues. CDR3 bases: TGTGCCATCAGAAAGGGGGATACTAGCACAGATACGCAGTATTTT. Translated: CAIRKGDTSTDTQYF.